The next 8 T cell receptor beta chains were all read from a single sample in a study of vaccination effects on CD4 cells after COVID-19. Ahead of sequencing, the ViraFEST assay grew antigen-specific CD4+ T cells using viral peptide pools. Scientists isolated CD4+ T cells after a roughly 9-day culture period ended. Antigens of these TCRs are unknown. The data were produced by immunoSEQ multiplex PCR, yet TCRdb's version contains in-frame clones alone and is incomplete. Of around 54,000 clones listed, over 75% are singletons. Sequencing was performed on CD4+ T cells from PBMCs cultured with HCoV-229E spike peptides, taken before COVID-19 vaccination. All receptors derive from a human donor who received a COVID-19 vaccine.

This clone was counted a few times. The V gene is TRBV5-1, the J gene TRBJ2-7; D call uncertain. This CDR3 comprises 11 residues. V dropped 0 bases and J dropped 3 bases, with 1 base sitting between them. Germline assignment: CDR1 SGHRS and CDR2 YFSETQ. The CDR3 DNA reads TGCGCCAGCAGCTTGGACTACGAGCAGTACGTC. This encodes CASSLDYEQYV.

The rearrangement joins TRBV6-6 to TRBJ1-3, with D unclear. The V end was cut by 6 bases, the J end by 0 bases, with 6 bases between. Germline CDR1 and CDR2: MNHNY and SVGAGI (reference sequence). The CDR3 covers 13 residues. The CDR3 nucleotides are TGTGCCAGCAGACAGTTCTCTGGAAACACCATATATTTT. Amino acid sequence: CASRQFSGNTIYF.

The genes are TRBV10-3 and TRBJ1-5; 7 bases agree with TRBD1. Per the germline V gene, CDR1 is ENHRY and CDR2 is SYGVKD. CDR3 length equals 12 residues. Germline trimming cut 3 bases from V and 10 bases from J; bases unmatched to any gene: 3. The CDR3 reads CAISEQGSPQHF. The CDR3 coding sequence is TGTGCCATCAGTGAACAGGGGTCTCCCCAGCATTTT.

The chain carries TRBV7-3 and TRBJ2-5; no clear D. There are 13 residues in the CDR3. In germline, CDR1 is SGHTA, CDR2 FQGTGA. The V end was cut by 3 bases, the J end by 3 bases, with 8 bases between. The CDR3 DNA sequence: TGTGCCAGCAGCTTTGACTGGAAAGAGACCCAGTACTTC. Its translation is CASSFDWKETQYF.

The J gene is TRBJ1-1, the V gene TRBV18; possible D gene TRBD1, 6 bases. Germline CDR1 is KGHSH and CDR2 is LQKENI. V lost 3 bases to trimming and J lost 7 bases, with 12 bases between them. This CDR3 spans 13 amino acids. In DNA, the CDR3 is TGTGCCAGCTCACCCCAGGGGTCGGGTGAAGCTTTCTTT. Its translation is CASSPQGSGEAFF.

This chain links TRBV28 with TRBJ2-7; D may be TRBD1 or TRBD2 (6 bases each). Germline V gene data show CDR1 as MDHEN and CDR2 as SYDVKM. The CDR3 spans 12 residues. In DNA, the CDR3 is TGTGCCAGCAGTCCCCTGGGGGGCTCGCTCGACGTC. Translating gives CASSPLGGSLDV.

The chain recombines TRBV15 with TRBJ1-2; D is possibly TRBD1 (6 bases). V lost 0 bases and J lost 8, with 16 bases in between. The length of the CDR3 is 15 residues. Germline V gene data show CDR1 as LNHNV and CDR2 as YYDKDF (reference sequence). CDR3 region: CATSRDQVGAEGYTF. CDR3 DNA: TGTGCCACCAGCAGAGATCAGGTGGGGGCTGAAGGCTACACCTTC.

This clone was picked up one time. Here the CDR3 DNA reads TGTGCCAGCTCCCCCGTTCGCACAGATACGCAGTATTTT. Encoded protein: CASSPVRTDTQYF. The rearrangement joins TRBV18 to TRBJ2-3; D is undetermined. Germline CDR1 is KGHSH and CDR2 is LQKENI. The CDR3 is 13 amino acids. Trimming cost V 6 bases and J 1 base, with 8 bases left between them. Drawing the rest from reference TRBV18 and TRBJ2-3, the complete variable domain is NAGVMQNPRHLVRRRGQEARLRCSPMKGHSHVYWYRQLPEEGLKFMVYLQKENIIDESGMPKERFSAEFPKEGPSILRIQQVVRGDSAAYFCASSPVRTDTQYFGPGTRLTVL.